A selection of T cell receptor beta chains follows, all from one sample in a study of Tregs in tolerant kidney transplant recipients. Assay: immunoSEQ multiplex PCR; the TCRdb copy retains only in-frame clones and omits some. The table shows 55,000 to 70,000 clones, with 80% to 90% occurring only once. Sequenced material: Tregs from blood, taken before the transplant. The source of these receptors is a human donor who received a combined kidney and bone marrow transplant. The CDR3 runs from the conserved cysteine through the conserved F or W. The order of the fields is V gene, J gene, CDR3 protein.

V: TRBV20-1; J: TRBJ1-1; CDR3: CSARGNTEAFF
V: TRBV23-1; J: TRBJ1-5; CDR3: CASRGTEEEEPQHF
V: TRBV2; J: TRBJ2-1; CDR3: CASSALQGAPYNEQFF
V: TRBV9; J: TRBJ1-4; CDR3: CASSGGQIANEKLFF
V: TRBV5-1; J: TRBJ2-1; CDR3: CASSPDYNEQFF
V: TRBV7-2; J: TRBJ2-5; CDR3: CASSFNGIQETQYF
V: TRBV5-1; J: TRBJ2-3; CDR3: CASSVMGGGTDTQYF
V: TRBV6-5; J: TRBJ2-3; CDR3: CASTDRGLSADTQYF
V: TRBV27; J: TRBJ2-7; CDR3: CASSWDSSYEQYF
V: TRBV5-1; J: TRBJ1-2; CDR3: CASSLGGRYGYTF
V: TRBV6-5; J: TRBJ1-2; CDR3: CASVDRGHGYTF
V: TRBV2; J: TRBJ2-5; CDR3: CASSAPSGAQETQYF
V: TRBV6-5; J: TRBJ2-7; CDR3: CASSRGQKLINEQYF
V: TRBV5-1; J: TRBJ2-1; CDR3: CASSPLGGVAYNEQFF
V: TRBV5-6; J: TRBJ1-2; CDR3: CASSWGIAGGYTF
V: TRBV7-8; J: TRBJ1-5; CDR3: CASSLGTGNNQPQHF
V: TRBV6-6; J: TRBJ2-7; CDR3: CASLAGGGDEQYF
V: TRBV7-2; J: TRBJ2-3; CDR3: CASSLAGGPYTQYF
V: TRBV7-9; J: TRBJ1-1; CDR3: CASSLGQGRAFF
V: TRBV28; J: TRBJ1-2; CDR3: CASSLQYNYGYTF
V: TRBV28; J: TRBJ1-4; CDR3: CASSSPGTPTTNEKLFF
V: TRBV7-9; J: NA; CDR3: CASSFRAGGYNEQFF
V: TRBV4-1; J: TRBJ1-4; CDR3: CASSQDPWGTALFF
V: TRBV19; J: TRBJ1-2; CDR3: CASSIDIWDRSNYGYTF
V: TRBV28; J: TRBJ2-2; CDR3: CASSRLAGYTGELFF
V: TRBV5-1; J: TRBJ2-2; CDR3: CASSFQGANTGELFF
V: TRBV16; J: TRBJ2-7; CDR3: CASSQSLSYEQYF
V: TRBV29-1; J: TRBJ2-3; CDR3: CSVGAALAGVLGQTQYF
V: TRBV20-1; J: TRBJ1-1; CDR3: CSVDNTEAFF
V: TRBV4-3; J: TRBJ2-2; CDR3: CASSHESPFSPRGIGELFF
V: TRBV11-2; J: TRBJ2-7; CDR3: CASSLGPDSPYEQYF
V: TRBV5-1; J: TRBJ1-3; CDR3: CASSLGWAGNTIYF
V: TRBV19; J: TRBJ2-2; CDR3: CASSQIAGFGNTGELFF
V: TRBV5-1; J: TRBJ2-7; CDR3: CASSLVPSGRLLAPGEQYF
V: TRBV2; J: TRBJ2-7; CDR3: CASTGLGYEQYF
V: TRBV21-1; J: TRBJ2-7; CDR3: CASSLWDRGTYEQYF
V: TRBV7-5; J: TRBJ2-1; CDR3: CVRSLRGTSGHSYNEQFF
V: TRBV11-2; J: TRBJ1-3; CDR3: CASSRLGVSGNTIYF
V: TRBV28; J: TRBJ2-7; CDR3: CASSPIAGVGNYEQYF
V: TRBV10-3; J: TRBJ1-1; CDR3: CAISEVAGQLEAFF
V: TRBV29-1; J: TRBJ1-1; CDR3: CSVSTGGPNTEAFF
V: TRBV10-2; J: TRBJ2-5; CDR3: CASSPRDRGQETQYF
V: TRBV6-5; J: TRBJ1-5; CDR3: CASSSSGGLGQPQHF
V: TRBV5-4; J: TRBJ2-1; CDR3: CASSLDLAGGPNEQFF
V: TRBV18; J: TRBJ1-1; CDR3: CASSPGGRAMNTEAFF